One sample yielded the 8 T cell receptor beta chains listed below, sequenced in a study of control samples from healthy donors and cancer patients. Profiling relied on immunoSEQ multiplex PCR, and the TCRdb table lists in-frame clones only, not all of them. The sample yields some 80,000 clones, roughly 89% seen once. The sequencing sample was made of blood. The receptors come from a man aged 45-65 years in good health.

The V call is TRBV11-3, the J call TRBJ2-1, with a possible D match to TRBD1 (6 bases). V shed 3 bases and J shed 7 bases, with 13 bases lying between them. The CDR3 extends over 14 amino acids. Germline V lookup: CDR1 SGHNT, CDR2 YENEEA. CDR3 loop: CASSFGGSKNEQFF. The CDR3 DNA follows: TGTGCCAGCAGCTTTGGGGGCAGTAAAAATGAGCAGTTCTTC.

The CDR3 DNA reads TGTGCCAGCAGTTTGGCAGGGAGGTATGGCTACACCTTC. Translation: CASSLAGRYGYTF. This chain uses TRBV12-3 or TRBV12-4 with TRBJ1-2, with a tentative D call TRBD1 (5 bases). V gave up 3 bases and J gave up 5 bases, with 10 bases separating them. CDR3 size: 13 residues.

V usage is TRBV27 and J usage is TRBJ2-1, with 9 bases identical to TRBD1. With 5 bases clipped from V and 15 bases from J, the junction kept 8 bases outside the gene matches. Germline assignment: CDR1 MNHEY and CDR2 SMNVEV (reference sequence). This CDR3 has 12 amino acids. For the CDR3, the DNA is TGTGCCAGCAGTCTACGGGGACAGGGAACGTTCTTC. This encodes CASSLRGQGTFF.

In DNA, the CDR3 is TGTGCCAGCTCACCTCAACTACTAGGAGATACGCAGTATTTT. This translates into CASSPQLLGDTQYF. This chain links TRBV18 with TRBJ2-3, with D perhaps matching TRBD2 (5 bases). V was clipped by 3 bases and J by 5 bases, with 12 bases between them. The V gene's germline CDR1 is KGHSH and CDR2 LQKENI. The CDR3 totals 14 residues. Full variable domain (outside the CDR3, taken from reference TRBV18 and TRBJ2-3): NAGVMQNPRHLVRRRGQEARLRCSPMKGHSHVYWYRQLPEEGLKFMVYLQKENIIDESGMPKERFSAEFPKEGPSILRIQQVVRGDSAAYFCASSPQLLGDTQYFGPGTRLTVL.

This chain connects TRBV6-5 to TRBJ1-5, with D maybe TRBD1 (5 bases). The germline gives CDR1 MNHEY, CDR2 SVGAGI. This CDR3 is built from 13 residues. Trimming shortened V by 2 bases and J by 7 bases, and 9 bases separated the two germline ends. CDR3 protein: CASSYEGRQPQHF. In DNA, the CDR3 is TGTGCCAGCAGTTACGAGGGGAGGCAGCCCCAGCATTTT.

V is TRBV7-6 and J is TRBJ2-6, with 7 positions matching TRBD2. The CDR3 length is 16 residues. The V gene's germline CDR1 is SGHVS and CDR2 FNYEAQ. Trimming cost V 2 bases and J 2 bases; bases outside gene matches: 3. The CDR3 bases are TGTGCCAGCAGCTTAAGTGGGAGGGCTGGGGCCAACGTCCTGACTTTC. Translated: CASSLSGRAGANVLTF.

The CDR3 loop reads CASSYEGFSGNTIYF. DNA for the CDR3: TGTGCCAGCAGTTACGAGGGCTTCTCTGGAAACACCATATATTTT. V gene TRBV6-6 combines with J gene TRBJ1-3, with D uncertain. The CDR3 is 15 amino acids. CDR1 and CDR2 (germline): MNHNY, SVGAGI (reference sequence). Trimming took 2 bases from V and 0 from J, leaving 8 bases between them.

The V and J genes are TRBV19 and TRBJ2-4, with a tentative D call TRBD1 (7 bases). Germline V CDR1 and CDR2: LNHDA, SQIVND (reference sequence). The V gene lost 3 bases and the J gene lost 0 bases, with 12 bases spanning the gap. The CDR3 has 16 residues. CDR3 loop: CASSIRQGLAKNIQYF. The CDR3 nucleotides are TGTGCCAGTAGTATCCGACAGGGACTAGCCAAAAACATTCAGTACTTC.